The 30 T cell receptor beta chains presented below share a single source sample, sequenced in a study of T-cell memory formation after mild COVID-19. In TCRdb, the 5' RACE reads were re-called with MiXCR into one record per CDR3 protein. The table includes about 320,000 distinct CDR3 sequences, around 15% detected once. Sequenced input: PBMCs or a T cell subset sorted from them (not recorded which). Every receptor here comes from a man aged 18 to 30 who had mild COVID-19 (a few samples of this study predate the infection). Cell type and time point are not known.

This clonotype was found many times. The V and J genes are TRBV7-6 and TRBJ2-7; a weak D match, TRBD2 (6 bases). This CDR3 comprises 16 residues. Germline lookup yields CDR1 SGHVS and CDR2 FNYEAQ. Trimming took off 5 bases at V and 2 bases at J, with 19 bases between the two ends. CDR3 DNA: TGTGCCAGCAGCCCAAACGCCGGGGGACCGGCCTACGAGCAGTACTTC. Translated, it gives CASSPNAGGPAYEQYF.

Only a few counts were recorded for this clonotype. The rearrangement links TRBV10-1 to TRBJ2-2; 10 nucleotides align to TRBD2. The length of the CDR3 is 15 residues. The ends lost 3 bases at V and 7 bases at J; junction bases unmatched: 5. The V gene's germline CDR1 is WNHNN and CDR2 SYGVQD (reference sequence). CDR3 sequence (DNA): TGCGCCAGCAGTGAAACTCTAGCGGGGGTCGGGGAGCTGTTTTTT. Translation: CASSETLAGVGELFF.

This clonotype was seen only a few times. The chain combines TRBV5-1 with TRBJ2-7, with D possibly TRBD1 on 6 matching bases. This CDR3 is built from 14 residues. V lost 0 bases, J lost 7 bases, and 14 bases lay in between. Per germline, CDR1 SGHRS and CDR2 YFSETQ. This chain's CDR3 is CASSLGDIWGEQYF. The CDR3 bases are TGCGCCAGCAGCTTGGGGGACATTTGGGGAGAGCAGTACTTC.

This clonotype was detected ten times or more. J is TRBJ2-3 and V is TRBV7-2; D is undetermined. Germline V lookup: CDR1 SGHTA, CDR2 FQGNSA. Trimming removed 4 bases at V and 1 base at J, with 12 bases between. The CDR3 spans 15 residues. The CDR3 loop is CASSSDSMGTDTQYF. DNA for the CDR3: TGTGCCAGCAGCTCCGATAGCATGGGCACAGATACGCAGTATTTT.

This clonotype turned up a few times. This chain connects TRBV7-2 to TRBJ1-2; 7 bases align to TRBD1. V lost 5 bases and J lost 7; bases outside the gene matches: 10. The CDR3 length is 14 residues. Germline CDR1 reads SGHTA; CDR2 reads FQGNSA. This CDR3 is CASSPGGGAGGYTF. CDR3 coding DNA: TGTGCCAGCAGCCCAGGGGGGGGCGCTGGTGGCTACACCTTC.

The rearrangement links TRBV7-2 to TRBJ2-5; 13 bases line up with TRBD2. Germline V gene lookup returns CDR1 SGHTA and CDR2 FQGNSA. This CDR3 has 19 residues. Trimming cost V 1 base and J 4 bases; bases outside gene matches: 12. The CDR3 spells CASSLGRKGLAGRRETQYF. DNA of the CDR3: TGTGCCAGCAGCTTAGGGAGAAAGGGACTAGCGGGGAGGAGAGAGACCCAGTACTTC.

This clonotype has just a few counts. The chain has TRBV6-5 and TRBJ2-6; TRBD2 is a possible D gene (5 bases). This CDR3 is built from 15 residues. The germline V and J ends were trimmed by 0 bases and 2 bases, with 5 bases remaining between them. Looked up from germline, CDR1 is MNHEY and CDR2 is SVGAGI. This CDR3 is CASSYSGAGANVLTF. In nucleotides, the CDR3 is TGTGCCAGCAGTTACTCGGGAGCTGGGGCCAACGTCCTGACTTTC.

The J gene is TRBJ2-5, the V gene TRBV27; D is possibly TRBD2 (6 bases). CDR1 and CDR2 from the germline V gene are MNHEY and SMNVEV (reference sequence). The CDR3 is 14 residues long. The V gene lost 6 bases and the J gene lost 5 bases, with 16 bases spanning the gap. The CDR3 is CASSPWGEPETQYF. Written as DNA, the CDR3 is TGTGCCAGCAGCCCCTGGGGGGAGCCGGAGACCCAGTACTTC.

Many counts were recorded for this clonotype. V is TRBV12-3 or TRBV12-4 and J is TRBJ2-1; 7 positions agree with TRBD2. The CDR3 covers 15 residues. V gave up 2 bases and J gave up 6 bases; unmatched junction bases: 7. In DNA form, the CDR3 reads TGTGCCAGCAGTTTAACAGGCGGGGGTCGCAATGAGCAGTTCTTC. This sequence encodes CASSLTGGGRNEQFF.

The J gene is TRBJ1-6, the V gene TRBV5-1; 10 bases align to TRBD1. Germline CDR1 SGHRS, CDR2 YFSETQ. This CDR3 is built from 16 residues. V was clipped by 0 bases and J by 10 bases; unmatched bases: 7. In DNA form, the CDR3 reads TGCGCCAGCAGCTTGGCCCCGGACAGGGGGAGGTCACCCCTCCACTTT. Its translation is CASSLAPDRGRSPLHF.

In this sample, this clonotype turned up a few times. CDR3 amino acids: CASSQAGGAVGYTF. The DNA for the CDR3 is TGCGCCAGCAGCCAAGCCGGGGGGGCTGTTGGCTACACCTTC. V usage is TRBV4-3 and J usage is TRBJ1-2; maybe TRBD1 (6 bases). Per germline, CDR1 LGHNA and CDR2 YSLEER. Trimming took 1 base from V and 7 from J, leaving 13 bases between them. CDR3 size: 14 residues.

There are a few counts of this clonotype. The rearrangement uses TRBV29-1 and TRBJ2-7; 7 nucleotides agree with TRBD2. V trimming: 3 bases; J trimming: 3 bases; junction bases outside the gene matches: 5. The CDR3 covers 13 residues. Germline assignment: CDR1 SQVTM and CDR2 ANQGSEA. CDR3 sequence reads: CSVDGGEIYEQYF. CDR3 sequence (DNA): TGCAGCGTTGATGGGGGGGAAATCTACGAGCAGTACTTC.

This clonotype was seen a handful of times. V is TRBV5-5 and J is TRBJ2-5; perhaps TRBD2 as D (6 bases). The germline V and J ends were trimmed by 4 bases and 2 bases, with 18 bases remaining between them. This CDR3 region has 16 residues. From germline, CDR1 is SGHKS and CDR2 YYEKEE (reference sequence). This CDR3 is CASSLRGASVQETQYF. The CDR3 nucleotides read TGTGCCAGCAGCCTAAGAGGGGCTAGCGTACAAGAGACCCAGTACTTC.

This clonotype was picked up many times. The chain carries TRBV4-2 and TRBJ2-2; D remains ambiguous. The CDR3 is made up of 13 amino acids. Germline V CDR1 and CDR2: LGHNA, YNFKEQ. With 1 base removed from V and 6 bases from J, the gap between germline ends came to 6 bases. CDR3 loop: CASSQVGSGELFF. In nucleotides, the CDR3 is TGTGCCAGCAGCCAAGTAGGGTCCGGGGAGCTGTTTTTT.

The chain carries TRBV5-5 and TRBJ2-3, with D unclear. CDR3 length: 16 amino acids. The V and J ends lost 2 bases and 6 bases respectively, with 19 bases between them. Germline CDR1 SGHKS, CDR2 YYEKEE (reference sequence). The CDR3 here is CASSLGRYLPVDTQYF. CDR3 bases: TGTGCCAGCAGCTTAGGAAGGTACCTGCCCGTCGATACGCAGTATTTT.

In this sample, this clonotype turned up many times. The chain joins TRBV5-1 to TRBJ2-1; TRBD1 matches 9 bases. Trimming cost V 2 bases and J 6 bases; bases outside gene matches: 6. CDR1 is SGHRS and CDR2 is YFSETQ in the germline V gene. The CDR3 consists of 15 residues. The CDR3 coding sequence is TGCGCCAGCAGCTTTACGGGACAGGGTATCAATGAGCAGTTCTTC. Its protein product is CASSFTGQGINEQFF. Supplemented by reference TRBV5-1 and TRBJ2-1, the full variable domain reads KAGVTQTPRYLIKTRGQQVTLSCSPISGHRSVSWYQQTPGQGLQFLFEYFSETQRNKGNFPGRFSGRQFSNSRSEMNVSTLELGDSALYLCASSFTGQGINEQFFGPGTRLTVL.

Here the CDR3 DNA reads TGTGCCAGCAGCCAAGAGCCAGGGAAGGATACGCAGTATTTT. Amino acid sequence: CASSQEPGKDTQYF. This chain links TRBV3-1 with TRBJ2-3, with a weak D call TRBD1 (5 bases). CDR3 length: 14 amino acids. Trimming took 0 bases from V and 6 from J, leaving 10 bases between them. The germline V gene encodes CDR1 LGHDT and CDR2 YNNKEL (reference sequence).

A few counts support this clonotype. The J gene is TRBJ2-7, the V gene TRBV6-5; possibly TRBD1 for D (6 bases). Trimming pared 5 bases from V and 4 bases from J, leaving 15 bases between. CDR1 MNHEY and CDR2 SVGAGI come from the germline V gene. The CDR3 has 14 residues. CDR3 region: CASSITPRGYEQYF. The CDR3 DNA reads TGTGCCAGCAGTATCACCCCCAGGGGTTACGAGCAGTACTTC.

V usage is TRBV12-3 or TRBV12-4 and J usage is TRBJ1-3; TRBD1 might be the D (5 bases). This CDR3 spans 15 amino acids. Between the trimmed V and J ends, which lost 4 bases and 0 bases, there was a span of 10 bases. Here the CDR3 DNA reads TGTGCCAGCAGTTCGCAGGGCCTCTCTGGAAACACCATATATTTT. Protein sequence: CASSSQGLSGNTIYF.

The chain recombines TRBV5-4 with TRBJ2-5; 10 bases map to TRBD1. Germline V lookup: CDR1 SGHNT, CDR2 YYREEE (reference sequence). With 6 bases clipped from V and 5 bases from J, the junction kept 7 bases outside the gene matches. CDR3 length: 14 residues. This CDR3 reads CASIRDRGGETQYF. CDR3 DNA: TGTGCCAGCATCAGGGACAGGGGAGGGGAGACCCAGTACTTC.

The CDR3 reads CSVASSYNEQFF. CDR3 sequence (DNA): TGCAGCGTCGCGAGCTCCTACAATGAGCAGTTCTTC. The chain is built from TRBV29-1 and TRBJ2-1, with no clear D. The germline V gene has CDR1 SQVTM and CDR2 ANQGSEA. This CDR3 is built from 12 residues. The V and J ends lost 6 bases and 0 bases respectively, with 6 bases between them.

This chain joins TRBV7-8 and TRBJ2-5, with D tentatively TRBD1 or TRBD2 (6 bases each). V lost 1 base and J 5 bases, leaving 20 bases between the germline ends. Germline loops: CDR1 SGHVS, CDR2 FQNEAQ. The CDR3 length is 17 residues. In DNA form, the CDR3 reads TGTGCCAGCAGCTTAGGGTCTGGAGGGGGTGGTTTGGAGACCCAGTACTTC. Translating gives CASSLGSGGGGLETQYF.

The rearrangement joins TRBV24-1 to TRBJ2-4; tentatively, D is TRBD2 (6 bases). The CDR3 has 14 amino acids. V shed 4 bases and J shed 10 bases, with 16 bases lying between them. CDR1 and CDR2 (germline): KGHDR, SFDVKD. The chain's CDR3 is CATSESGRALIQYF. CDR3 DNA sequence: TGTGCCACCAGTGAGTCCGGGAGAGCGCTTATTCAGTACTTC.

This clonotype has just a few counts. The chain uses TRBV6-5 and TRBJ1-6; TRBD1 aligns across 9 bases. CDR1 and CDR2 (germline): MNHEY, SVGAGI. V shed 2 bases, J shed 10 bases, and the junction held 6 bases outside the gene matches. The CDR3 spans 15 residues. This CDR3 is CASSYRGTGRSPLHF. CDR3 in DNA: TGTGCCAGCAGTTACCGAGGGACAGGGAGATCACCCCTCCACTTT.

This clonotype was detected a few times. The genes are TRBV12-3 or TRBV12-4 and TRBJ2-1, with D hard to call. The CDR3 has 15 residues. Trimming took off 5 bases at V and 0 bases at J, with 11 bases between the two ends. CDR3 DNA: TGTGCCAGCAGTGCCCTAGGAAGCTCCTACAATGAGCAGTTCTTC. This translates into CASSALGSSYNEQFF.

V and J are TRBV7-3 and TRBJ1-1; D gene uncertain. The CDR3 totals 17 residues. CDR1 is SGHTA, CDR2 FQGTGA, per germline. Trimming took 2 bases from V and 4 from J, leaving 20 bases between them. This CDR3 is CASSLEGNYHRTTEAFF. In DNA form, the CDR3 reads TGTGCCAGCAGCTTAGAAGGGAACTATCACCGAACCACTGAAGCTTTCTTT.

The chain combines TRBV29-1 with TRBJ1-4; no definite D call. The V gene lost 7 bases and the J gene lost 0 bases, with 15 bases spanning the gap. The CDR3 runs 15 residues. The V gene's germline CDR1 is SQVTM and CDR2 ANQGSEA. CDR3: CSANNDGSTNEKLFF. CDR3 DNA sequence: TGCAGCGCCAACAACGACGGCTCAACTAATGAAAAACTGTTTTTT.

This clonotype was seen at least ten times. The chain links TRBV14 to TRBJ1-4, with unresolved D. Trimming cost V 1 base and J 8 bases, with 14 bases left between them. Germline-derived CDR1 and CDR2 are SGHDN and FVKESK. This CDR3 spans 15 amino acids. Here the CDR3 DNA reads TGTGCCAGCAGCCAAGGGGCTCGGGGAGGCGAAAAACTGTTTTTT. Translated: CASSQGARGGEKLFF.

This clonotype was seen only a few times. V usage is TRBV6-5 and J usage is TRBJ2-3, with TRBD2 matching over 8 bases. The germline gives CDR1 MNHEY, CDR2 SVGAGI. CDR3 length: 16 amino acids. J was trimmed by 1 base and V by 4 bases; bases with no gene match: 7. The CDR3 nucleotides read TGTGCCAGCAGTTCAACCGGGACTAGGGGCACAGATACGCAGTATTTT. This sequence encodes CASSSTGTRGTDTQYF.

This clonotype was observed a handful of times. The chain couples TRBV12-3 or TRBV12-4 to TRBJ2-7, with TRBD2 as a possible D gene (7 bases). V lost 1 base and J lost 3, with 13 bases in between. The CDR3 contains 15 residues. The CDR3 DNA follows: TGTGCCAGCAGTTTAGAGGGGGGGGTCGGCTACGAGCAGTACTTC. Protein sequence: CASSLEGGVGYEQYF.